This T cell receptor beta chain is from a study of blood T cells in healthy people across ages. Investigators took roughly 10 milliliters of peripheral blood from every donor. The second PCR ran about 6 to 11 cycles with a sample-barcoded 5' primer and J-beta primers. Each CDR3 protein gets one entry after TCRdb re-called the 5' RACE reads with MiXCR. This table has roughly 700,000 distinct CDR3 sequences, 20% to 25% appearing once. The CDR3 contains 15 residues. The germline CDR1 and CDR2 sequences are SGHRS and YFSETQ. Trimming took 0 bases from V and 2 from J, leaving 12 bases between them. Study-level points and caveats: Strongly correlated with naive T cell percentage was TCR beta diversity.

This clonotype appeared a few times. Its antigen remains unidentified. These sequences were also reported in another study, on T cells of mothers and their children. From that study: T cell clones that were persistent and microchimeric went undetected.

The sample taken for sequencing was blood. The chain links TRBV5-1 to TRBJ2-7; no clear D gene. The receptor was isolated from a boy younger than 18 in good health. The CDR3 DNA follows: TGCGCCAGCAGCTTGGACAGCCTCGAGACCTACGAGCAGTACTTC. It codes for CASSLDSLETYEQYF.